This TCR beta chain was sequenced in a study of CXCR3-negative and CXCR3-positive naive CD8 T cells (dated by TCRdb to about 2019). Concerning the study at large: In total, about 135 million TRB reads were obtained, corresponding to roughly 1.5 +/- 0.3 million reads per library. Diversity and physicochemical repertoire analyses were performed on around ten donors pooled from two independent experiments. For the TRBV-TRBJ cluster analysis, the naive subsets came from a handful of donors, while the memory cells came from 3 donors.

CDR1 SGHVS and CDR2 FNYEAQ are derived from the germline V gene. The CDR3 measures 13 amino acids from cysteine to phenylalanine. There is no recorded DNA. Overall results and qualifications from the work: Freshly isolated PBMCs were used for most assays because CXCR3 expression went down partially after cryopreservation. Because surface CD5, which is linked to self-reactivity in mice, was comparable between the naive subsets, TCR interaction strength was also inferred from TRB CDR3 physicochemical properties. TRBV-TRBJ usage was similar between naive CXCR3-negative and CXCR3-positive cells from the same donor, while memory cells showed distinct patterns. Repertoire diversity was comparably high in both naive subsets but much lower in memory CD8+ T cells. Compared with CXCR3-negative naive cells, CXCR3-positive naive cells had TRB CDR3s with higher hydrophobicity (lower Kidera factor 4), lower energy, and higher strength and volume indices.

Data came from a NextSeq 550. The Human TCR Profiling Kit (MiLaboratory) was used to make UMI-labeled 5' RACE TRB cDNA libraries. The full amount of extracted RNA was used for cDNA synthesis, and the full amount of resulting cDNA was used for PCR amplification. The libraries were made side by side, with each library going through the same number of PCR cycles. The paper's processing steps were these. With a requirement of at least two reads per UMI, MIGEC and MiXCR extracted about 56,000 +/- 9,600 unique UMI-labeled TRB cDNA molecules per library. An average of around 40,000 +/- 10,000 functional in-frame TRB CDR3 nucleotide clonotypes without stop codons was found per library. After downsampling to 5000 UMI-labeled TRB molecules per sample, diversity metrics such as normalized Shannon-Wiener and Chao1 were calculated in VDJtools. Clonotype-size-weighted physicochemical properties of the central five CDR3 residues (interaction energy, strength, volume and Kidera factor 4) were computed in VDJtools. Based on TCRdb reprocessing of the reads, there is one entry per CDR3 protein sequence, and DNA is missing. TCRdb's processing, not the study's, gives the V and J calls here. This sample's records show roughly 120,000 distinct CDR3 sequences. The ten largest account for roughly 0.62% of the sample.

For every CD8+ T cell subset, some 310,000 cells were flow-sorted straight into RLT lysis buffer, and each subset was sorted in triplicate. Naive CD8+ T cells were defined stringently as CD45RO-CCR7+CD27+CD95- to exclude memory contaminants. Peripheral blood mononuclear cells were isolated from buffy coats using standard density gradient centrifugation. A FACSAria III was used to flow-sort naive CXCR3-negative and CXCR3-positive CD8+ T cells. Total RNA was extracted from sorted cells with an RNeasy Mini Kit. Comments on this clonotype: This clone's antigen is unknown.

This sequence was found in a human donor in good health. Some clones in this sample may be carry-over from other donors' samples. Sequences were obtained from naive CXCR3+ CD8+ T cells from blood. Read against the paper, the sample's cell subset or site label means: CD45RO-CCR7+CD27+CD95- naive CD8+ T cells expressing CXCR3 (TNR3+). In this chain, TRBV7-6 is recombined with TRBJ2-5. The CDR3 reads CASSLDNQETQYF.